These 24 T cell receptor beta chains were sequenced from one sample in a study of T cells in women clearing cervical HPV infection. Using immunoSEQ multiplex PCR, the repertoire was profiled, and TCRdb retains in-frame clones only, with some absent. The sample table includes fewer than 30,000 clones. Material: blood buffy coat. These receptors came from a woman between 18 and 70 years old with a cervical HPV16 infection that either progressed to CIN3+ or cleared (not recorded which).

Comment on this clone: Coverage ceases 3 residues before the CDR3 finishes, and the germline J gene fills in the end. V is TRBV11-2 and J is TRBJ2-7, with 7 bases lining up with TRBD1. CDR3 size: 13 residues. Trimming cost V 5 bases and J 2 bases; bases outside gene matches: 3. CDR1 is SGHAT, CDR2 FQNNGV, per germline. Incomplete CDR3 DNA: TGTGCCAGCAGCCTCGGGACAGCCTACGAG. Residues: CASSLGTAYE. The complete CDR3 protein is CASSLGTAYEQYF.

This clone is called medium-sized based on its frequency. The missing CDR3 end, 3 residues past where the read stops, is filled in from the germline J gene. This rearrangement joins TRBV7-9 to TRBJ2-7; 10 nucleotides match TRBD1. Per the germline V gene, CDR1 is SEHNR and CDR2 is FQNEAQ (reference sequence). Losses at the gene ends were 3 bases for V and 4 bases for J; bases not matched to a gene: 6. The CDR3 is made up of 15 amino acids. CDR3 region: CASSFRTGGLYEQYF. The covered CDR3 bases are TGTGCCAGCAGCTTTAGGACAGGGGGTTTATACGAG.

Remarks on this clone: From the germline J gene comes the end of the CDR3, since the read stops 3 residues before it. The chain combines TRBV28 with TRBJ2-7; no reliable D call. Deletions cut 1 base from V and 3 bases from J, with 4 bases between. Germline CDR1 reads MDHEN; CDR2 reads SYDVKM. This CDR3 spans 12 amino acids. The CDR3 here is CASSLFRYEQYF. Partial CDR3 DNA: TGTGCCAGCAGTTTATTCCGCTACGAG.

As regards this clone: The read falls 3 residues short of the CDR3 end, and the missing part is taken from the germline J gene. The J gene is TRBJ2-3, the V gene TRBV4-2, with 10 bases lining up with TRBD2. The trim removed 2 bases at V and 3 bases at J, leaving 20 bases unmatched. Germline lookup yields CDR1 LGHNA and CDR2 YNFKEQ. This CDR3 region has 21 residues. CDR3 sequence: CASSQRPMASSGGVGTDTQYF. CDR3 DNA (partial): TGTGCCAGCAGCCAACGGCCTATGGCGTCTAGCGGGGGAGTAGGTACAGATACG.

For this clone: The read gets to within 3 residues of the CDR3 end, and the germline J gene fills in the rest. The chain combines TRBV7-2 with TRBJ2-4; 10 positions match TRBD1. CDR3 length equals 14 residues. Germline V gene lookup returns CDR1 SGHTA and CDR2 FQGNSA. The CDR3 bases that were read are TGTGCCAGCAGCTTAGGGGACAGGGGCCGCGGT. Its translation is CASSLGDRGRG. The whole CDR3 reads CASSLGDRGRGQYF.

As concerns this clone: The DNA ends 3 residues before the CDR3 does, and the rest of the CDR3 is filled in from the germline J gene. The V gene is TRBV7-9, the J gene TRBJ2-3; D tentatively fits TRBD1 or TRBD2 (6 bases each). Germline CDR1 reads SEHNR; CDR2 reads FQNEAQ (reference sequence). The ends were cut back, 6 bases at V and 4 bases at J, with 14 bases in the middle. The CDR3 is made up of 14 amino acids. The CDR3 bases that were read are TGTGCCAGCAGAGACAGGAGGGACCCAGATACG. It is translated as CASRDRRDPDT. The entire CDR3 protein reads CASRDRRDPDTQYF.

Note on this clone: Read coverage stops 3 residues before the CDR3 terminus; the germline J gene supplies the remainder. The chain combines TRBV10-3 with TRBJ1-1; perhaps TRBD1 as D (5 bases). The V gene's germline CDR1 is ENHRY and CDR2 SYGVKD. The CDR3 length is 14 residues. The ends were cut back, 4 bases at V and 4 bases at J, with 13 bases in the middle. The CDR3 spells CAISGRESTTEAFF. The covered CDR3 bases are TGTGCCATCAGTGGCAGGGAGAGTACCACTGAA.

As regards this clone: The read ends 3 residues shy of where the CDR3 ends; the end is completed using the germline J gene. The chain recombines TRBV29-1 with TRBJ2-3; no clear D. The CDR3 consists of 14 residues. Trimming took off 6 bases at V and 0 bases at J, with 13 bases between the two ends. Germline CDR1 is SQVTM and CDR2 is ANQGSEA. This CDR3 reads CSVRLFASTDTQYF. The CDR3 DNA, read in part, is TGCAGCGTAAGACTTTTCGCTAGCACAGATACG.

Details on this clone: The read terminates 3 residues ahead of where the CDR3 ends, so the germline J gene completes it. The rearrangement uses TRBV2 and TRBJ1-2, with a tentative D call TRBD1 (5 bases). The V gene's germline CDR1 is SNHLY and CDR2 FYNNEI. This CDR3 is built from 14 residues. Trimming pared 6 bases from V and 7 bases from J, leaving 18 bases between. The sequenced CDR3 bases are TGTGCCAGCAGAATTGGGGCTTTCGGGGGTGGC. Translation gives CASRIGAFGGG. The entire CDR3 sequence reads CASRIGAFGGGYTF. Based on the CDR3 plus reference TRBV2 and TRBJ1-2, the full variable domain is EPEVTQTPSHQVTQMGQEVILRCVPISNHLYFYWYRQILGQKVEFLVSFYNNEISEKSEIFDDQFSVERPDGSNFTLKIRSTKLEDSAMYFCASRIGAFGGGYTFGSGTRLTVV.

To note about this clone: Read coverage stops 3 residues before the CDR3 terminus; the germline J gene supplies the remainder. The chain joins TRBV18 to TRBJ1-6; the match to TRBD1 covers 8 bases. The germline gives CDR1 KGHSH, CDR2 LQKENI. The CDR3 has 15 residues. V shed 2 bases, J shed 7 bases, and the junction held 4 bases outside the gene matches. The CDR3 loop reads CASSPGGQVNSPLHF. The covered CDR3 bases are TGTGCCAGCTCACCAGGGGGACAGGTAAATTCACCC.

On this clone itself: The CDR3 extends 3 residues past the end of the read, so its final part is completed from the germline J gene. This chain uses TRBV2 with TRBJ2-6; D remains unclear. Germline V gene lookup returns CDR1 SNHLY and CDR2 FYNNEI. V was clipped by 1 base and J by 4 bases, with 5 bases between them. The CDR3 contains 14 residues. The CDR3 loop reads CASSEVKGANVLTF. The sequenced part of the CDR3 DNA is TGTGCCAGCAGTGAAGTAAAAGGGGCCAACGTC.

Points on this clone: The junction departs from the called germline gene at one end, perhaps through a read error. The CDR3 is cut off 3 residues early in the read; its end comes from the germline J gene. The rearrangement links TRBV4-2 to TRBJ1-2, with a weak D call TRBD1 (5 bases). Germline loops: CDR1 LGHNA, CDR2 YNFKEQ. This CDR3 comprises 15 residues. The part of the CDR3 DNA that was read is TGCGCCAGCAGCCAAGATCCCACAGGAAACTATGGC. Its translation is CASSQDPTGNYG. The entire CDR3 sequence reads CASSQDPTGNYGYTF.

Turning to this clone: Sequencing ends 3 residues short of the CDR3 end; the germline J gene provides the rest. The V gene is TRBV11-2, the J gene TRBJ2-7; D gene unclear. Germline assignment: CDR1 SGHAT and CDR2 FQNNGV. V was pared by 1 base and J by 3 bases, with 7 bases between. The length of the CDR3 is 13 residues. CDR3: CASSLGRFYEQYF. The sequenced CDR3 bases are TGTGCCAGCAGCTTAGGCAGGTTCTACGAG.

Concerning this clone itself: The CDR3 is cut off 3 residues early in the read; its end comes from the germline J gene. The gene calls are TRBV10-1 and TRBJ2-5; D remains unclear. Germline-derived CDR1 and CDR2 are WNHNN and SYGVQD (reference sequence). This CDR3 is built from 14 residues. Trimming left V 6 bases short and J 0 bases short, with 11 bases between. The CDR3 loop is CASRARSDQETQYF. The sequenced CDR3 bases are TGCGCCAGCAGAGCCCGAAGTGACCAAGAGACC.

For this clone: The junction departs from the called germline gene at one end, perhaps through a read error. The CDR3 end is not reached by the read, which stops 3 residues before it; the germline J gene fills it in. The chain recombines TRBV4-2 with TRBJ2-7; TRBD1 aligns across 7 bases. Per the germline V gene, CDR1 is LGHNA and CDR2 is YNFKEQ. This CDR3 spans 17 amino acids. The CDR3 sequence: CASSQLFRDRYSYEQYF. The CDR3 DNA, read in part, is TGCGCCAGCAGCCAGTTGTTCCGGGACAGATACTCCTACGAG.

On this clone: The read ends 3 residues before the CDR3 terminus; that terminus is restored from the germline J gene. The chain recombines TRBV7-2 with TRBJ1-1, with a possible D match to TRBD1 (5 bases). CDR3 length equals 14 residues. Per the germline V gene, CDR1 is SGHTA and CDR2 is FQGNSA. Trimming took 5 bases from V and 0 from J, leaving 10 bases between them. The DNA read from the CDR3 is TGTGCCAGCAGCCCCCAGACAGTGAACACTGAA. Its translation: CASSPQTVNTE. The entire CDR3 protein is CASSPQTVNTEAFF.

A word on this clone: The read halts 3 residues ahead of the CDR3 end, with the missing end drawn from the germline J gene. The V gene is TRBV18, the J gene TRBJ1-4, with TRBD1 identical over 9 bases. This CDR3 comprises 14 residues. V was pared by 0 bases and J by 8 bases, with 1 base of the junction left unmatched. Germline loops: CDR1 KGHSH, CDR2 LQKENI. The sequenced part of the CDR3 DNA is TGTGCCAGCTCACCACCACAGGGGGCCGAAAAA. Translating gives CASSPPQGAEK. The full-length CDR3 reads as CASSPPQGAEKLFF.

Comment on this clone: The read halts 3 residues ahead of the CDR3 end, with the missing end drawn from the germline J gene. V gene TRBV7-3 combines with J gene TRBJ2-2; weak D call: TRBD2 (6 bases). CDR3 length: 17 residues. The V end lost 5 bases, the J end lost 3 bases, and 19 bases lay between the germline ends. Germline-derived CDR1 and CDR2 are SGHTA and FQGTGA. CDR3 DNA, as far as it was read: TGTGCCAGCAGCACCCATACTAGTTCGGGGGACACCGGGGAG. Its protein product is CASSTHTSSGDTGE. The entire CDR3 protein is CASSTHTSSGDTGELFF.

Notes on this clone: The read is 3 residues too short to cover the CDR3 end, so that end is filled in from the germline J gene. This chain connects TRBV7-9 to TRBJ2-3; D is ambiguous. This CDR3 has 13 amino acids. CDR1 is SEHNR and CDR2 is FQNEAQ in the germline V gene (reference sequence). The CDR3 is CASSPEAQETQYF. CDR3 DNA, as far as it was read: TGTGCCAGCAGTCCTGAGGCCCAAGAGACG.

A remark on this clone: The CDR3 end is not reached by the read, which stops 3 residues before it; the germline J gene fills it in. V is TRBV7-2 and J is TRBJ1-2; unclear D gene. CDR1 and CDR2 (germline): SGHTA, FQGNSA. Trimming shortened V by 4 bases and J by 6 bases, and 15 bases separated the two germline ends. The CDR3 extends over 14 amino acids. The chain's CDR3 is CASSSPGESHGYTF. CDR3 bases read: TGTGCCAGCAGCTCCCCCGGGGAGTCCCATGGC.

For this clone: The sequence runs out 3 residues before the end of the CDR3; the remainder is reconstructed from the germline J gene. The chain combines TRBV2 with TRBJ1-5; 8 bases map to TRBD1. There are 15 residues in the CDR3. Germline lookup yields CDR1 SNHLY and CDR2 FYNNEI. J lost 6 bases, V lost 4 bases, and 8 bases had no gene match. CDR3 loop: CASSVGQGPTQPQHF. CDR3 bases read: TGTGCCAGCAGTGTCGGACAGGGACCGACTCAGCCC.

This clone is classed as medium-sized by frequency. The read terminates 3 residues before the CDR3 end, so the remaining end is supplied by the germline J gene. The genes are TRBV7-2 and TRBJ2-1; D unresolved. In germline, CDR1 is SGHTA, CDR2 FQGNSA. The ends were cut back, 0 bases at V and 3 bases at J, with 6 bases in the middle. The CDR3 covers 14 residues. The CDR3 loop is CASSLAAGYNEQFF. The CDR3 DNA, read in part, is TGTGCCAGCAGCTTAGCGGCAGGCTACAATGAG.

A note on this clone: The read is 3 residues too short to cover the CDR3 end, so that end is filled in from the germline J gene. The chain carries TRBV7-2 and TRBJ2-5; D ambiguous. The CDR3 loop spans 15 amino acids. Germline lookup yields CDR1 SGHTA and CDR2 FQGNSA. Trimming cost V 1 base and J 3 bases, with 12 bases left between them. This CDR3 is CASSLVVAAEETQYF. CDR3 bases read: TGTGCCAGCAGCTTAGTAGTGGCGGCAGAAGAGACC.

Details on this clone: The read gets to within 3 residues of the CDR3 end, and the germline J gene fills in the rest. The chain couples TRBV5-4 to TRBJ2-1; 8 bases agree with TRBD2. Germline V lookup: CDR1 SGHNT, CDR2 YYREEE (reference sequence). The V and J ends lost 4 bases and 7 bases, in that order; junction bases with no gene match: 4. The CDR3 runs to 13 residues. The chain's CDR3 is CASSTGGGNEQFF. The part of the CDR3 DNA that was read is TGTGCCAGCAGCACGGGCGGGGGGAATGAG.